Listed below are T cell receptor beta chains from one sample, sequenced in a study of beta chain features in type 1 diabetes. Sequencing used immunoSEQ multiplex PCR; TCRdb keeps in-frame clones, though not all of them. The sample lists hundreds of thousands of clones, about 14% seen once, with 0.03% to 0.04% in the top ten. The sample taken for sequencing was naive CD4+ T cells from blood. The receptors originated from a man in his late teens or twenties with type 1 diabetes. CDR3s include the opening cysteine and the closing phenylalanine or tryptophan. D genes are given only for firm matches. Size is omitted from some rows. Given values are once, few, many or a class for expanded clones.

D gene: -
V gene: TRBV7-9
J gene: TRBJ2-3
clone size: few
CDR3 protein: CASSLDSVRADTQYF
CDR3 DNA: TGTGCCAGCAGCTTAGATAGCGTGCGTGCAGATACGCAGTATTTT

D gene: -
V gene: TRBV7-9
J gene: TRBJ1-1
clone size: -
CDR3 protein: CASSLLAGANTEAFF
CDR3 DNA: TGTGCCAGCAGCTTACTCGCAGGGGCGAACACTGAAGCTTTCTTT

D gene: -
V gene: TRBV11-1
J gene: TRBJ1-5
clone size: -
CDR3 protein: CASSLARAQPQHF
CDR3 DNA: TGTGCCAGCAGCTTAGCTAGGGCCCAGCCCCAGCATTTT

D gene: TRBD1
V gene: TRBV28
J gene: TRBJ2-3
clone size: -
CDR3 protein: CASSLDRGSDTQYF
CDR3 DNA: TGTGCCAGCAGTCTGGACAGGGGGTCAGATACGCAGTATTTT

D gene: -
V gene: TRBV14
J gene: TRBJ2-5
clone size: -
CDR3 protein: CASSPTLLVQETQYF
CDR3 DNA: TGTGCCAGCAGCCCCACGTTACTAGTTCAAGAGACCCAGTACTTC

D gene: -
V gene: TRBV7-2
J gene: TRBJ1-2
clone size: few
CDR3 protein: CASSLGAVSNYGYTF
CDR3 DNA: TGTGCCAGCAGCTTAGGAGCGGTGTCTAACTATGGCTACACCTTC

D gene: -
V gene: TRBV7-2
J gene: TRBJ2-1
clone size: -
CDR3 protein: CASSPWGSGYNEQFF
CDR3 DNA: TGTGCCAGCAGCCCCTGGGGGAGCGGCTACAATGAGCAGTTCTTC

D gene: -
V gene: TRBV19
J gene: TRBJ1-2
clone size: few
CDR3 protein: CASSIAGDYGYTF
CDR3 DNA: TGTGCCAGTAGTATAGCCGGAGACTATGGCTACACCTTC

D gene: -
V gene: TRBV6-5
J gene: TRBJ1-5
clone size: -
CDR3 protein: CASRPANNQPQHF
CDR3 DNA: TGTGCCAGCAGACCCGCGAACAATCAGCCCCAGCATTTT

D gene: -
V gene: TRBV11-2
J gene: TRBJ2-3
clone size: few
CDR3 protein: CASSPAGTDTQYF
CDR3 DNA: TGTGCCAGCAGCCCGGCTGGAACAGATACGCAGTATTTT

D gene: -
V gene: TRBV7-2
J gene: TRBJ2-5
clone size: -
CDR3 protein: CASSLQRRDGETQYF
CDR3 DNA: TGTGCCAGCAGCCTGCAGCGGAGGGACGGAGAGACCCAGTACTTC

D gene: TRBD2
V gene: TRBV9
J gene: TRBJ2-5
clone size: few
CDR3 protein: CASSLGLAGGAETQYF
CDR3 DNA: TGTGCCAGCAGCCTTGGGCTAGCGGGGGGAGCCGAGACCCAGTACTTC

D gene: -
V gene: TRBV21-1
J gene: TRBJ2-7
clone size: few
CDR3 protein: CASSKDSPGALTYEQYF
CDR3 DNA: TGTGCCAGCAGCAAAGATTCCCCAGGGGCCTTGACCTACGAGCAGTACTTC

D gene: -
V gene: TRBV6-5
J gene: TRBJ2-7
clone size: few
CDR3 protein: CATRGGLGVREQYF
CDR3 DNA: TGTGCCACCCGTGGGGGACTGGGGGTTCGGGAGCAGTACTTC

D gene: -
V gene: TRBV25-1
J gene: TRBJ2-2
clone size: few
CDR3 protein: CASSESIGNTGELFF
CDR3 DNA: TGTGCCAGCAGTGAAAGTATAGGGAACACCGGGGAGCTGTTTTTT

D gene: -
V gene: TRBV5-4
J gene: TRBJ2-7
clone size: -
CDR3 protein: CASSWDGYEQYF
CDR3 DNA: TGTGCCAGCAGCTGGGACGGCTACGAGCAGTACTTC

D gene: -
V gene: TRBV7-2
J gene: TRBJ1-3
clone size: -
CDR3 protein: CASSSRQDGNTIYF
CDR3 DNA: TGTGCCAGCAGCTCCAGACAGGATGGAAACACCATATATTTT

D gene: -
V gene: TRBV2
J gene: TRBJ2-2
clone size: few
CDR3 protein: CASSKPGLNTGELFF
CDR3 DNA: TGTGCCAGCAGCAAACCGGGACTTAACACCGGGGAGCTGTTTTTT

D gene: TRBD1
V gene: TRBV6-5
J gene: TRBJ1-2
clone size: -
CDR3 protein: CASSPRTGVGYGYTF
CDR3 DNA: TGTGCCAGCAGTCCCCGGACAGGGGTGGGCTATGGCTACACCTTC

D gene: -
V gene: TRBV11-1
J gene: TRBJ1-2
clone size: few
CDR3 protein: CASSPRQNYGYTF
CDR3 DNA: TGTGCCAGCAGTCCGAGACAGAACTATGGCTACACCTTC

D gene: -
V gene: TRBV28
J gene: TRBJ2-7
clone size: few
CDR3 protein: CASSLSVLSYEQYF
CDR3 DNA: TGTGCCAGCAGTTTATCAGTTCTCTCCTACGAGCAGTACTTC

D gene: -
V gene: TRBV7-2
J gene: TRBJ2-5
clone size: -
CDR3 protein: CASSLGWTSGSETQYF
CDR3 DNA: TGTGCCAGCAGCTTAGGGTGGACGTCCGGGTCGGAGACCCAGTACTTC

D gene: -
V gene: TRBV5-4
J gene: TRBJ2-1
clone size: few
CDR3 protein: CASVPGQNYNEQFF
CDR3 DNA: TGTGCCAGCGTCCCGGGGCAGAACTACAATGAGCAGTTCTTC

D gene: -
V gene: TRBV28
J gene: TRBJ2-5
clone size: few
CDR3 protein: CASRRRAGATQYF
CDR3 DNA: TGTGCCAGCAGAAGGAGGGCGGGGGCGACCCAGTACTTC

D gene: TRBD1
V gene: TRBV5-1
J gene: TRBJ1-1
clone size: few
CDR3 protein: CASSLMGQGGTEAFF
CDR3 DNA: TGCGCCAGCAGCCTGATGGGACAGGGTGGAACTGAAGCTTTCTTT